Listed below are T cell receptor beta chains from one sample, sequenced in a study of blood T cell repertoires in COVID-19. Only in-frame clones appear in the TCRdb table, and some are missing; sequencing was by immunoSEQ multiplex PCR. The sample holds approximately 130,000 clones; 85% to 90% are singletons and the top ten take 3% to 4%. Sample: peripheral blood. These receptors were taken from a man aged 55-75 years with acute or convalescent COVID-19. CDR3s include the opening cysteine and the closing phenylalanine or tryptophan. A D gene is named only where the DNA matches it firmly. Some rows have no size entry. The others give once, few or many, or a class for an expanded clone.

clone_size,d_call,v_call,j_call,cdr3_aa,cdr3_nt
NA,NA,TRBV7-2,TRBJ2-1,CASSLVSARASYNEQFF,TGTGCCAGCAGCTTAGTCTCCGCGCGGGCATCCTACAATGAGCAGTTCTTC
NA,NA,TRBV4-3,TRBJ2-2,CASSQDPSLNTGELFF,TGCGCCAGCAGCCAAGATCCCAGTCTGAACACCGGGGAGCTGTTTTTT
once,TRBD2,TRBV12-5,TRBJ2-3,CASGLSSGVVDTQYF,TGTGCTAGTGGTCTTTCTAGCGGGGTGGTAGATACGCAGTATTTT
NA,NA,TRBV7-2,TRBJ2-3,CASSPRGEEVDTQYF,TGTGCCAGCAGCCCCAGGGGAGAGGAGGTAGATACGCAGTATTTT
once,TRBD1,TRBV3-1/TRBV3-2,TRBJ2-7,CASSQYRGQGYEQYF,TGTGCCAGCAGCCAATATAGGGGACAGGGCTACGAGCAGTACTTC
NA,TRBD2,TRBV28,TRBJ2-2,CASSLGLAGVGGELFF,TGTGCCAGCAGTTTAGGGCTAGCGGGAGTTGGCGGGGAGCTGTTTTTT
NA,NA,TRBV6-1,TRBJ1-1,CASSELRGVVAFF,TGTGCCAGCAGTGAGTTAAGGGGTGTCGTGGCTTTCTTT
once,NA,TRBV9,TRBJ2-5,CASTPQETQYF,TGTGCCAGCACTCCCCAGGAGACCCAGTACTTC
NA,NA,TRBV28,TRBJ2-7,CASSPGYYEQYF,TGTGCCAGCAGCCCAGGCTACTACGAGCAGTACTTC
NA,TRBD1,TRBV19,TRBJ1-6,CASSYTGGRNSPLHF,TGTGCCAGTAGTTATACAGGGGGCAGGAATTCACCCCTCCACTTT
NA,NA,TRBV10-2,TRBJ2-5,CASSDPGTGETQYF,TGCGCCAGCAGTGACCCGGGAACGGGAGAGACCCAGTACTTC
NA,NA,TRBV12-3/TRBV12-4,TRBJ1-5,CASSFQQQPQHF,TGTGCCAGCAGTTTCCAACAACAGCCCCAGCATTTT
NA,TRBD1,TRBV19,TRBJ2-7,CASSPGQGLYEQYF,TGTGCCAGTAGTCCGGGACAGGGCCTCTACGAGCAGTACTTC
NA,TRBD1,TRBV2,TRBJ1-1,CASSGTGGLTEAFF,TGTGCCAGCAGTGGGACAGGGGGCCTAACTGAAGCTTTCTTT
NA,TRBD2,TRBV7-6,TRBJ2-5,CASSLGGLAGGETQYF,TGTGCCAGCAGCTTGGGGGGACTAGCGGGAGGTGAGACCCAGTACTTC
many,NA,TRBV7-9,TRBJ2-1,CASSLRGASYNEQFF,TGTGCCAGCAGCTTACGCGGTGCCTCCTACAATGAGCAGTTCTTC
NA,TRBD2,TRBV3-1/TRBV3-2,TRBJ2-2,CASSPQSPTSTGNTGELFF,TGTGCCAGCAGCCCGCAGAGCCCGACTAGCACCGGGAACACCGGGGAGCTGTTTTTT
NA,TRBD2,TRBV28,TRBJ2-1,CASSRGTSGSNEQFF,TGTGCCAGCAGCCGAGGGACTAGCGGGAGTAATGAGCAGTTCTTC
NA,NA,TRBV29-1,TRBJ2-7,CSVARDMYEQYF,TGCAGCGTCGCCCGGGACATGTACGAGCAGTACTTC
NA,NA,TRBV2,TRBJ2-7,CASTLTQREQYF,TGTGCCAGCACCCTGACCCAGCGGGAGCAGTACTTC
NA,TRBD2,TRBV3-1/TRBV3-2,TRBJ2-3,CASSHTTSGSADTQYF,TGTGCCAGCAGCCACACGACTAGCGGGAGTGCAGATACGCAGTATTTT
NA,NA,TRBV19,TRBJ2-2,CASSINRQAGIGTGELFF,TGTGCCAGTAGTATTAACCGACAGGCCGGAATTGGCACCGGGGAGCTGTTTTTT
NA,TRBD1,TRBV6-5,TRBJ1-1,CASSYQGARTEAFF,TGTGCCAGCAGTTACCAGGGGGCGAGGACTGAAGCTTTCTTT
NA,TRBD1,TRBV5-4,TRBJ2-5,CAGADRNQETQYF,TGTGCCGGGGCGGACAGGAATCAAGAGACCCAGTACTTC
NA,TRBD2,TRBV28,TRBJ2-3,CASSLVAGGRDTQYF,TGTGCCAGCAGTTTAGTAGCGGGAGGGAGGGATACGCAGTATTTT
NA,TRBD2,TRBV24-1,TRBJ2-5,CATSDFGLAGQETQYF,TGTGCCACCAGTGATTTCGGGCTAGCGGGCCAAGAGACCCAGTACTTC
few,TRBD2,TRBV24-1,TRBJ2-1,CATSPRLALPNEQFF,TGTGCCACCAGTCCTCGACTAGCCCTCCCCAATGAGCAGTTCTTC
NA,NA,TRBV5-8,TRBJ1-1,CASSFLGARAEAFF,TGTGCCAGCAGCTTCCTGGGGGCGCGGGCTGAAGCTTTCTTT
NA,NA,TRBV5-6,TRBJ2-1,CASSLGRRNEQFF,TGTGCCAGCAGCTTGGGGAGGCGGAATGAGCAGTTCTTC
NA,TRBD2,TRBV6-5,TRBJ2-7,CASSPRGREDYEQYF,TGTGCCAGCAGTCCTCGGGGACGGGAGGACTACGAGCAGTACTTC
NA,TRBD1,TRBV2,TRBJ1-6,CASRGQGAYNSPLHF,TGTGCCAGCAGGGGGCAGGGGGCCTATAATTCACCCCTCCACTTT
NA,TRBD1,TRBV7-2,TRBJ2-3,CASSLSRDSRTDTQYF,TGTGCCAGCAGTCTAAGCCGGGACAGTCGCACAGATACGCAGTATTTT
NA,NA,TRBV6-1,TRBJ1-6,CASSEDMGGFDSPLHF,TGTGCCAGCAGTGAAGATATGGGGGGGTTTGATTCACCCCTCCACTTT
NA,TRBD1,TRBV6-5,TRBJ1-2,CASSKTGADYGYTF,TGTGCCAGCAGTAAAACAGGGGCGGACTATGGCTACACCTTC
NA,NA,TRBV3-1/TRBV3-2,TRBJ2-7,CASSQDLRHGLHYEQYF,TGTGCCAGCAGCCAAGATTTGCGGCACGGACTGCACTACGAGCAGTACTTC
once,TRBD2,TRBV6-2/TRBV6-3,TRBJ2-3,CASSSPGRGTQYF,TGTGCCAGCAGCTCCCCCGGGAGGGGTACGCAGTATTTT
NA,TRBD2,TRBV12-3/TRBV12-4,TRBJ2-3,CASAGAFSDTQYF,TGTGCCAGCGCGGGAGCGTTCTCAGATACGCAGTATTTT
NA,TRBD1,TRBV28,TRBJ2-3,CASSLWGKGQGTDTQYF,TGTGCCAGCAGTTTGTGGGGGAAAGGACAGGGGACAGATACGCAGTATTTT
NA,NA,TRBV4-3,TRBJ1-3,CASSQEGGWSGNTIYF,TGCGCCAGCAGCCAAGAGGGGGGATGGAGTGGAAACACCATATATTTT
NA,NA,TRBV10-3,TRBJ2-7,CAIRGAREQYF,TGTGCCATCAGGGGGGCAAGGGAGCAGTACTTC
NA,NA,TRBV11-3,TRBJ2-2,CASSLDVAGTNTGELFF,TGTGCCAGCAGCTTAGACGTCGCAGGCACGAACACCGGGGAGCTGTTTTTT
NA,NA,TRBV9,TRBJ2-1,CASSPHAGNEQFF,TGTGCCAGCAGCCCTCACGCGGGCAATGAGCAGTTCTTC
NA,NA,TRBV28,TRBJ1-1,CASSPYRDITTEAFF,TGTGCCAGCAGTCCCTACAGGGATATCACCACTGAAGCTTTCTTT
NA,NA,TRBV28,TRBJ1-5,CASSFVGGFDSNQPQHF,TGTGCCAGCAGTTTTGTTGGGGGGTTCGATAGCAATCAGCCCCAGCATTTT
NA,TRBD1,TRBV27,TRBJ1-1,CASSGLTGVTNTEAFF,TGTGCCAGCAGTGGCCTGACAGGGGTTACGAACACTGAAGCTTTCTTT
NA,TRBD1,TRBV7-6,TRBJ1-4,CASSFGTGQEKLFF,TGTGCCAGCAGCTTCGGGACAGGGCAAGAAAAACTGTTTTTT
NA,NA,TRBV6-5,TRBJ1-1,CASSRGGAEAFF,TGTGCCAGCAGCCGAGGGGGAGCTGAAGCTTTCTTT
NA,NA,TRBV19,TRBJ2-5,CASSASGIQETQYF,TGTGCCAGTAGTGCCAGTGGCATCCAAGAGACCCAGTACTTC
NA,NA,TRBV27,TRBJ1-6,CASRLGGTSSPLHF,TGTGCCAGCAGGCTGGGGGGTACCAGTTCACCCCTCCACTTT